The sequence of this TCR beta chain was determined in a study of blood T cell repertoires in COVID-19. Study background: In each case, the material was cDNA or gDNA derived from T cells, B-cell-depleted T cells, or PBMCs.

The data were produced by immunoSEQ multiplex PCR, yet TCRdb's version contains in-frame clones alone and is incomplete. This table has 140,000 or so clones, about 80% appearing once. Symptom resolution, clearance, or two negative PCRs marked donors in Cohort 3 as recovered. Germline CDR1 and CDR2: LNHNV and YYDKDF (reference sequence). The length of the CDR3 is 14 residues. Trimming took off 0 bases at V and 6 bases at J, with 9 bases between the two ends. The gene calls are TRBV15 and TRBJ1-5, with D perhaps matching TRBD1 (5 bases). Sequencing was carried out using PBMCs or T cells enriched from blood (not recorded which). The sequence was obtained from a man in his forties or fifties who had recovered from COVID-19. The CDR3 loop is CATSRDRARQPQHF. DNA of the CDR3: TGTGCCACCAGCAGAGACAGGGCACGTCAGCCCCAGCATTTT.